This T cell receptor beta chain was identified during a study of T cell responses to AZD1222 COVID-19 vaccine. This CDR3 region has 13 residues. The germline V gene encodes CDR1 LNHDA and CDR2 SQIVND (reference sequence). With 5 bases removed from V and 1 base from J, the gap between germline ends came to 8 bases. For this clone: Antigen specificity is unknown.

Produced via immunoSEQ multiplex PCR; TCRdb's table is partial and in-frame only. The sample includes about 140,000 clones, 85% to 95% of them seen just once. The study, taken as a whole, reports: The repertoires were collected only after the peak T cell response. Following two doses of AZD1222, Spike-specific TCR breadth and depth rose.

This sequence joins TRBV19 and TRBJ1-2; D remains ambiguous. The sequence was collected from an adult in good health. The sequences come from peripheral blood, collected on day 0 of AZD1222 vaccination. The CDR3 spells CASSDDINYGYTF. The CDR3 DNA reads as TGTGCCAGTAGTGATGACATTAACTATGGCTACACCTTC. Complete variable domain (other parts from reference TRBV19 and TRBJ1-2): DGGITQSPKYLFRKEGQNVTLSCEQNLNHDAMYWYRQDPGQGLRLIYYSQIVNDFQKGDIAEGYSVSREKKESFPLTVTSAQKNPTAFYLCASSDDINYGYTFGSGTRLTVV.